This TCR beta chain appears in the sequencing data of a study of T-cell reconstitution after alpha-beta-depleted transplantation in children. This clonotype turned up a few times. Preparing the TCRbeta library involved the use of unique molecular identifiers. TCRdb independently ran MiXCR on the PCR reads; one entry per CDR3 protein. Of about 830,000 distinct CDR3 sequences in the sample, around 15% were seen once. This CDR3 region has 17 residues. V was clipped by 6 bases and J by 8 bases, with 26 bases between them. In germline, CDR1 is SGHTA, CDR2 FQGNSA. The clonotype comes from a male patient between 10 and 17 years old who had a stem cell transplant for acute lymphoblastic leukemia, so the T cells may come from the graft donor. The genes are TRBV7-2 and TRBJ2-1; D may be TRBD2 (7 bases). The sequences come from PBMCs, mostly from graft donor cells, collected 360 days after TCRalphabeta/CD19-depleted stem cell transplant. This CDR3 is CASRKGLGAGVVDEQFF. The DNA of the CDR3 is TGTGCCAGCAGGAAAGGGTTGGGGGCGGGAGTAGTAGATGAGCAGTTCTTC.